This TCR beta chain was identified in a study of shared clonotypes between healthy human individuals. Study results and limitations: Sorted-subset sequencing, rarefaction showed, was incomplete despite large depth.

Worth noting for this clone: As yet, its antigen is unknown.

Over several immunoSEQ plates, each subset's genomic DNA was distributed in even portions. Sequenced by immunoSEQ multiplex PCR; TCRdb stores in-frame clones only, minus some. The sample includes about 980,000 clones, more than 75% of them seen just once. Sample: memory CD4+ T cells sorted from blood. Subset: CD45RA-negative fraction. This sequence originates from a man between 18 and 35 years old in good health.

The CDR3 reads CASSSVAGLNGELFF. DNA of the CDR3: TGTGCCAGCAGCTCTGTCGCGGGATTGAACGGGGAGCTGTTTTTT. The V call is TRBV7-2, the J call TRBJ2-2; the D gene is possibly TRBD2 (6 bases). CDR1 and CDR2 from the germline V gene are SGHTA and FQGNSA. The CDR3 runs 15 residues. V was shortened by 4 bases and J by 7 bases, with 16 bases between the two germline ends.